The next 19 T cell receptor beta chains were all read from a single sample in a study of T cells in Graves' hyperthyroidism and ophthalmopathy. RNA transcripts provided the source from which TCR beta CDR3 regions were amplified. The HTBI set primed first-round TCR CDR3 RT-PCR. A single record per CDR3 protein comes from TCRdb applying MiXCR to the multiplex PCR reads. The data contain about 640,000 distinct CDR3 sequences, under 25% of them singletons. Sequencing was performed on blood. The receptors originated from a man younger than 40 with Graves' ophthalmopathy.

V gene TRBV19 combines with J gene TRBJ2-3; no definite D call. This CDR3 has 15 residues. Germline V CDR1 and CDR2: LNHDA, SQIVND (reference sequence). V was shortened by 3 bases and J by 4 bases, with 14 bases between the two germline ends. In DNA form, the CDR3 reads TGTGCCAGTAGTATCCAACATCTTCTCCCAGATACGCAGTATTTT. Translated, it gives CASSIQHLLPDTQYF. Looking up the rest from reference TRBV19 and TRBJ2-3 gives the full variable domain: DGGITQSPKYLFRKEGQNVTLSCEQNLNHDAMYWYRQDPGQGLRLIYYSQIVNDFQKGDIAEGYSVSREKKESFPLTVTSAQKNPTAFYLCASSIQHLLPDTQYFGPGTRLTVL.

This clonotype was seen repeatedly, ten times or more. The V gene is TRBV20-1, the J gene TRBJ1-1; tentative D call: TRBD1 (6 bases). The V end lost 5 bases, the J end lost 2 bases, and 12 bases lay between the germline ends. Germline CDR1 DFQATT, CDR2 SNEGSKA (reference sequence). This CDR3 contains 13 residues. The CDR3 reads CSAEGGRNTEAFF. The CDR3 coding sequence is TGCAGTGCTGAGGGGGGGCGTAACACTGAAGCTTTCTTT.

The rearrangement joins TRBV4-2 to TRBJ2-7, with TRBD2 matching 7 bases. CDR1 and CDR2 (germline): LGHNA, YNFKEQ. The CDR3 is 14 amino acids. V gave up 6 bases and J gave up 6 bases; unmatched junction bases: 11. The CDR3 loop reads CASRRVAGVGEQYF. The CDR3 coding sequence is TGTGCCAGCAGGCGTGTGGCGGGAGTGGGCGAGCAGTACTTC.

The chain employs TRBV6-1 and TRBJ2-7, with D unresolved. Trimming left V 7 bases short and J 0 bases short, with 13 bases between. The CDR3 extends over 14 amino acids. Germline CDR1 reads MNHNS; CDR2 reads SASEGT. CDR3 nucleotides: TGTGCCAGCATGGACGGGCCCAGCTCCTACGAGCAGTACTTC. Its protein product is CASMDGPSSYEQYF.

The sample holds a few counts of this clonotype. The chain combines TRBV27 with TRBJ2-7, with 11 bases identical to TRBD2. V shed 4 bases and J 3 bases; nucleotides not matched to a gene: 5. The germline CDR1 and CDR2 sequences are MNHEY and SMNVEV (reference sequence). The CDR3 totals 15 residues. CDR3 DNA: TGTGCCAGCAGTTACGTAGCGGGAGGGGTCTACGAGCAGTACTTC. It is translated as CASSYVAGGVYEQYF.

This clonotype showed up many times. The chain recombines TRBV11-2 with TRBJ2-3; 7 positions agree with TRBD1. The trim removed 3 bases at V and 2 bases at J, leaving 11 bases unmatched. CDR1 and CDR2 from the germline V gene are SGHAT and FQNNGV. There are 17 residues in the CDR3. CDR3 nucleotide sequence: TGTGCCAGCAGCTTTCAGCCCGGGACAGCGTTCACAGATACGCAGTATTTT. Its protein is CASSFQPGTAFTDTQYF.

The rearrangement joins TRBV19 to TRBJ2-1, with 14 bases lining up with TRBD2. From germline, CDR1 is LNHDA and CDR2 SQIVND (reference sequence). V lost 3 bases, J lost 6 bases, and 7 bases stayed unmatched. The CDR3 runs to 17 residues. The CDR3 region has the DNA TGTGCCAGTAGTATCGGGGTGGGGACTAGCGGGAGCAATGAGCAGTTCTTC. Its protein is CASSIGVGTSGSNEQFF. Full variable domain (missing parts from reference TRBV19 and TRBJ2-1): DGGITQSPKYLFRKEGQNVTLSCEQNLNHDAMYWYRQDPGQGLRLIYYSQIVNDFQKGDIAEGYSVSREKKESFPLTVTSAQKNPTAFYLCASSIGVGTSGSNEQFFGPGTRLTVL.

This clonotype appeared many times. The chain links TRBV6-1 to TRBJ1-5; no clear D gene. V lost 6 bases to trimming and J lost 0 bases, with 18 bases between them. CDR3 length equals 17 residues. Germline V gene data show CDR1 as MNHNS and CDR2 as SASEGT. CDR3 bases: TGTGCCAGCAGCGCAATGACTCGACCTGATAGCAATCAGCCCCAGCATTTT. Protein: CASSAMTRPDSNQPQHF.

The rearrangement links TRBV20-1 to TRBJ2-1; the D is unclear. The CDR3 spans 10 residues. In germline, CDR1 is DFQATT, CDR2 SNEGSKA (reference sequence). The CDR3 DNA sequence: TGCAGAGCCGGATCCAATGAGCAGTTCTTC. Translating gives CRAGSNEQFF.

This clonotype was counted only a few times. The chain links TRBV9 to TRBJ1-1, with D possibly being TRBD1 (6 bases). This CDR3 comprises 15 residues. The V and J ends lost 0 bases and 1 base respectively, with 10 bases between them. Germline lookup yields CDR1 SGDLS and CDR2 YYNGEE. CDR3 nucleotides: TGTGCCAGCAGCGTAGTCGGCAGGGGGAACACTGAAGCTTTCTTT. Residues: CASSVVGRGNTEAFF. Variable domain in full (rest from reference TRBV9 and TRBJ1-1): DSGVTQTPKHLITATGQRVTLRCSPRSGDLSVYWYQQSLDQGLQFLIQYYNGEERAKGNILERFSAQQFPDLHSELNLSSLELGDSALYFCASSVVGRGNTEAFFGQGTRLTVV.

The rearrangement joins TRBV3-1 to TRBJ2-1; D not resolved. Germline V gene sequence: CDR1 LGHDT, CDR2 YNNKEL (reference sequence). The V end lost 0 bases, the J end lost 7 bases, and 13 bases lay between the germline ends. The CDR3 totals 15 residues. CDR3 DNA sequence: TGTGCCAGCAGCCAAGATCAAGTTAGGTATAATGAGCAGTTCTTC. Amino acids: CASSQDQVRYNEQFF.

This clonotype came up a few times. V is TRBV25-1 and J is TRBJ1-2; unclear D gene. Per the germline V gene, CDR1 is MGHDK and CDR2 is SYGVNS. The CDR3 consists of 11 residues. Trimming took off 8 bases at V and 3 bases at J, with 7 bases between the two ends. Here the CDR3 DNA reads TGTGCCAGCTCAGGCTACTATGGCTACACCTTC. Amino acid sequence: CASSGYYGYTF.

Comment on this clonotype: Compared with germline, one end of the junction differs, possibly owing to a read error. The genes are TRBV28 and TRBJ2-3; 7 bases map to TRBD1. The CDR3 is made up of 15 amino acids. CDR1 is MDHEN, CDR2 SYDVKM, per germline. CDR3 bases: TGTGCCAGCAGTCCTCTAGGGGGCGCGACAGGTACGCAGTATTTT. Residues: CASSPLGGATGTQYF.

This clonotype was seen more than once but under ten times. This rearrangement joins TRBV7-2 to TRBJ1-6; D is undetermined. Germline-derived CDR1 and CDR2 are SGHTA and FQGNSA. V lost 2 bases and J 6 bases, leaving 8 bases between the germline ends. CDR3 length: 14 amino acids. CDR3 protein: CASSLIEGNSPLHF. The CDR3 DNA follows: TGTGCCAGCAGCTTAATAGAGGGTAATTCACCCCTCCACTTT.

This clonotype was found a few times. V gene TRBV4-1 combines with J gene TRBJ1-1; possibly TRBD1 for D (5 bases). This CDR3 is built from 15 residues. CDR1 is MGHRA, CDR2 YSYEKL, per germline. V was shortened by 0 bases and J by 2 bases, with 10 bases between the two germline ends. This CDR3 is CASSQDGGINTEAFF. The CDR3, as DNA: TGCGCCAGCAGCCAAGATGGGGGGATCAACACTGAAGCTTTCTTT.

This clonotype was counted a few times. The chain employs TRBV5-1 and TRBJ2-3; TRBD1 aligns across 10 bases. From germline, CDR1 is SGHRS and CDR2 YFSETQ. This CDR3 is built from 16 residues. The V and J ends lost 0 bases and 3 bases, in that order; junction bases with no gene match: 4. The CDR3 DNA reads TGCGCCAGCAGCTTGGTTGGGACAGGGGATACAGATACGCAGTATTTT. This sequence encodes CASSLVGTGDTDTQYF.

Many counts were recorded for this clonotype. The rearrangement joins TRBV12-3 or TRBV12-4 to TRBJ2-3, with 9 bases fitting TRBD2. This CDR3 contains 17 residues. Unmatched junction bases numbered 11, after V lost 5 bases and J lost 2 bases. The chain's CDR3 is CASSPGAQREVTDTQYF. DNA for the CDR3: TGTGCCAGCAGTCCTGGGGCGCAGCGGGAGGTCACAGATACGCAGTATTTT.

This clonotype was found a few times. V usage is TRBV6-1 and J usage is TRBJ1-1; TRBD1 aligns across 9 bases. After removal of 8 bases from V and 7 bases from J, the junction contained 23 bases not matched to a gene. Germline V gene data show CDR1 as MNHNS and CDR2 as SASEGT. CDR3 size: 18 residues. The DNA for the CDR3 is TGTGCCAGCCACGACGAAAACGGACGGGGACAGGGAAAGGATGAAGCTTTCTTT. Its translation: CASHDENGRGQGKDEAFF.

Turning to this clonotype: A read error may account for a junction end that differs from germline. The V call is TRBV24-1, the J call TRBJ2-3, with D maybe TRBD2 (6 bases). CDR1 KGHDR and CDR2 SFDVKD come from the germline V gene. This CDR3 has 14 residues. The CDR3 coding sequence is TGTACCACCAGTGACTCTCGCGGGACCCATACGCAGTATTTT. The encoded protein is CTTSDSRGTHTQYF.